The sequence of this TCR beta chain was determined in a study of Ad26.COV2.S vaccination and SARS-CoV-2 variants. Study in general: Intramuscular Ad26.COV2.S at 5x10^10 or 1x10^11 viral particles. Findings of the study overall: In TCR breadth and depth analyses, total T cell responses may have been underestimated. Vaccine recipients showed a spike-specific TCR breadth that was higher than in placebo recipients. Whether participants received vaccine or placebo, their non-spike TCR breadth was similar.

This CDR3 region has 16 residues. Germline lookup yields CDR1 SGHDN and CDR2 FVKESK. Trimming cost V 4 bases and J 2 bases, with 15 bases left between them. Treatment specified: around 19 received Ad26.COV2.S at low or high dose, single or two shots; about 5 received placebo; per-sample allocation not given. Sampling took place 63 days after the first vaccine or placebo injection. Points on this clone: Its antigen is not identified.

Generated by immunoSEQ multiplex PCR, the TCRdb table keeps only in-frame clones and is missing some. The table records a few hundred thousand clones, around nine tenths of them present only once. The material sequenced was peripheral blood, taken in a trial of Ad26.COV2.S vaccine versus placebo. The V and J genes are TRBV14 and TRBJ2-1, with D tentatively TRBD1 (6 bases). This TCR came from a person between 18 and 65 years old who received the Ad26.COV2.S COVID-19 vaccine or a placebo. The CDR3 DNA follows: TGTGCCAGCAGCCCCCGGGACACCCTCACCTACAATGAGCAGTTCTTC. As protein: CASSPRDTLTYNEQFF.